These 28 T cell receptor beta chains were all obtained from the same sample, sequenced in a study of blood T cell repertoires in COVID-19. Here immunoSEQ multiplex PCR was the method, and the copy in TCRdb shows in-frame clones only, minus some. The data hold roughly 340,000 clones, with 91% observed a single time. Sequencing input: peripheral blood. Receptors were obtained from a woman under 30 who had recovered from COVID-19.

The V and J genes are TRBV7-9 and TRBJ2-3, with 7 bases identical to TRBD2. CDR1 SEHNR and CDR2 FQNEAQ come from the germline V gene (reference sequence). This CDR3 spans 17 amino acids. J lost 6 bases, V lost 2 bases, and 14 bases had no gene match. The CDR3 DNA sequence: TGTGCCAGCAGCTTATACAAGGCGGGAGCATTTTCCGATACGCAGTATTTT. Protein sequence: CASSLYKAGAFSDTQYF. The full variable domain, with the rest looked up from reference TRBV7-9 and TRBJ2-3, is DTGVSQNPRHKITKRGQNVTFRCDPISEHNRLYWYRQTLGQGPEFLTYFQNEAQLEKSRLLSDRFSAERPKGSFSTLEIQRTEQGDSAMYLCASSLYKAGAFSDTQYFGPGTRLTVL.

The CDR3 nucleotides read TGCGCCAGCAGCCAAGAAGGGACTGTAGAAGCTTTCTTT. Protein sequence: CASSQEGTVEAFF. This chain joins TRBV4-1 and TRBJ1-1; the D gene is possibly TRBD1 (5 bases). The germline gives CDR1 MGHRA, CDR2 YSYEKL. The V and J ends lost 0 bases and 8 bases respectively, with 10 bases between them. The CDR3 covers 13 residues.

This chain connects TRBV18 to TRBJ2-3, with TRBD2 identical over 13 bases. The V gene's germline CDR1 is KGHSH and CDR2 LQKENI. With 3 bases clipped from V and 6 bases from J, the junction kept 9 bases outside the gene matches. This CDR3 spans 17 amino acids. This CDR3 is CASSPTSGGYYADTQYF. In DNA, the CDR3 is TGTGCCAGCTCACCGACTAGCGGGGGGTATTACGCGGATACGCAGTATTTT. Supplemented by reference TRBV18 and TRBJ2-3, the full variable domain reads NAGVMQNPRHLVRRRGQEARLRCSPMKGHSHVYWYRQLPEEGLKFMVYLQKENIIDESGMPKERFSAEFPKEGPSILRIQQVVRGDSAAYFCASSPTSGGYYADTQYFGPGTRLTVL.

The chain is built from TRBV19 and TRBJ2-1; 8 bases match TRBD2. V shed 5 bases and J 7 bases; nucleotides not matched to a gene: 10. The CDR3 sequence is 15 residues long. Germline V lookup: CDR1 LNHDA, CDR2 SQIVND (reference sequence). This CDR3 is CASSLAGTSLNEQFF. The CDR3 region has the DNA TGTGCCAGTAGTTTAGCGGGAACCTCATTGAATGAGCAGTTCTTC.

The chain couples TRBV5-1 to TRBJ2-1, with 8 bases aligning to TRBD2. The CDR3 extends over 16 amino acids. Germline V gene sequence: CDR1 SGHRS, CDR2 YFSETQ. V shed 4 bases, J shed 5 bases, and the junction held 11 bases outside the gene matches. The CDR3 DNA reads as TGCGCCAGCAGCCGCTTAGCGGGAAGGGGGAACAATGAGCAGTTCTTC. This translates into CASSRLAGRGNNEQFF. The full variable domain, with the rest looked up from reference TRBV5-1 and TRBJ2-1, is KAGVTQTPRYLIKTRGQQVTLSCSPISGHRSVSWYQQTPGQGLQFLFEYFSETQRNKGNFPGRFSGRQFSNSRSEMNVSTLELGDSALYLCASSRLAGRGNNEQFFGPGTRLTVL.

The chain combines TRBV27 with TRBJ2-1, with a tentative D call TRBD1 (6 bases). Trimming stripped 3 bases from V and 9 bases from J, with 12 bases between. The germline gives CDR1 MNHEY, CDR2 SMNVEV (reference sequence). This CDR3 is 13 amino acids long. The CDR3 loop is CASSFSIGGEQFF. The CDR3 DNA is TGTGCCAGCAGTTTCTCGATAGGGGGTGAGCAGTTCTTC.

The rearrangement uses TRBV24-1 and TRBJ1-2; 7 bases line up with TRBD1. V lost 5 bases and J lost 8; bases outside the gene matches: 7. The length of the CDR3 is 13 residues. Germline V lookup: CDR1 KGHDR, CDR2 SFDVKD. The CDR3 region has the DNA TGTGCCACCAGTGTCCTCGACAGGGCGGGCTACACCTTC. It specifies CATSVLDRAGYTF.

V is TRBV2 and J is TRBJ2-2, with 7 bases matching TRBD2. Germline loops: CDR1 SNHLY, CDR2 FYNNEI. V was clipped by 5 bases and J by 4 bases; unmatched bases: 4. The CDR3 is 14 residues long. This chain's CDR3 is CASSLAVSTGELFF. The CDR3 nucleotides read TGTGCCAGCAGTCTAGCGGTGAGCACCGGGGAGCTGTTTTTT.

The rearrangement links TRBV7-9 to TRBJ2-1; tentatively, D is TRBD1 (6 bases). Germline V gives CDR1 SEHNR, CDR2 FQNEAQ (reference sequence). Trimming pared 5 bases from V and 3 bases from J, leaving 26 bases between. The CDR3 contains 19 residues. This CDR3 reads CASSLSETNRESIYNEQFF. CDR3 nucleotide sequence: TGTGCCAGCAGCCTCTCAGAGACTAACAGGGAGAGTATCTACAATGAGCAGTTCTTC.

The chain couples TRBV4-3 to TRBJ2-3; D perhaps matches TRBD2 (6 bases). This CDR3 has 17 residues. Germline CDR1 reads LGHNA; CDR2 reads YSLEER. V was pared by 0 bases and J by 5 bases, with 18 bases between. The CDR3 DNA reads as TGCGCCAGCAGCCAAGATACGGCTAGCGAGCTTGGAGATACGCAGTATTTT. Amino acid sequence: CASSQDTASELGDTQYF.

The CDR3 here is CASSLTPGTVQETQYF. In DNA form, the CDR3 reads TGTGCCAGCAGCTTAACGCCGGGTACGGTACAAGAGACCCAGTACTTC. The gene calls are TRBV7-2 and TRBJ2-5; the D is unclear. The germline gives CDR1 SGHTA, CDR2 FQGNSA. The V gene lost 2 bases and the J gene lost 2 bases, with 15 bases spanning the gap. This CDR3 comprises 16 residues.

The J gene is TRBJ2-7, the V gene TRBV4-3; 7 nucleotides match TRBD1. Looked up from germline, CDR1 is LGHNA and CDR2 is YSLEER. CDR3 length: 14 residues. V gave up 7 bases and J gave up 2 bases; unmatched junction bases: 8. CDR3 DNA: TGCGCCAGCAATCCCGGGACAGAAGCCTACGAGCAGTACGTC. This codes for CASNPGTEAYEQYV.

V usage is TRBV4-1 and J usage is TRBJ2-1, with D unresolved. Between the trimmed V and J ends, which lost 4 bases and 4 bases, there was a span of 8 bases. The CDR3 runs to 13 residues. Germline assignment: CDR1 MGHRA and CDR2 YSYEKL. CDR3 protein: CASSPPPYNEQFF. DNA of the CDR3: TGCGCCAGCAGCCCTCCCCCTTACAATGAGCAGTTCTTC.

A few counts support this clone. The chain couples TRBV12-3 or TRBV12-4 to TRBJ1-2; 9 nucleotides match TRBD1. The J segment lost 6 bases and the V segment lost 4 bases, leaving 0 bases of the junction unmatched. CDR3 length equals 12 residues. CDR3 protein: CASSWTGDGYTF. The CDR3 bases are TGTGCCAGCAGTTGGACAGGGGATGGCTACACCTTC.

The gene calls are TRBV14 and TRBJ1-3; no reliable D call. Germline V gives CDR1 SGHDN, CDR2 FVKESK. With 1 base removed from V and 4 bases from J, the gap between germline ends came to 5 bases. This CDR3 is 13 amino acids long. This CDR3 reads CASSQVSGNTIYF. The CDR3 bases are TGTGCCAGCAGCCAAGTATCGGGAAACACCATATATTTT.

This clone has only one observation. The V call is TRBV11-3, the J call TRBJ2-5, with 11 bases that match TRBD2. The length of the CDR3 is 16 residues. J lost 5 bases, V lost 5 bases, and 10 bases had no gene match. The germline CDR1 and CDR2 sequences are SGHNT and YENEEA. CDR3: CASSPPTSGSRETQYF. The CDR3 region has the DNA TGTGCCAGCAGCCCCCCTACTAGCGGGAGTCGTGAGACCCAGTACTTC.

This sequence joins TRBV10-3 and TRBJ1-1; TRBD1 might be the D (5 bases). Trimming cost V 7 bases and J 6 bases, with 12 bases left between them. The germline CDR1 and CDR2 sequences are ENHRY and SYGVKD. The CDR3 consists of 12 residues. CDR3 amino acids: CAINPGGAEAFF. In DNA form, the CDR3 reads TGTGCCATCAACCCTGGGGGGGCTGAAGCTTTCTTT.

This clone was detected a few times. The J gene is TRBJ1-6, the V gene TRBV7-9, with D perhaps TRBD1 (5 bases). Germline V gene lookup returns CDR1 SEHNR and CDR2 FQNEAQ (reference sequence). V shed 2 bases and J shed 5 bases, with 10 bases lying between them. The CDR3 is made up of 15 amino acids. CDR3 sequence: CASSLTTDNNSPLHF. The CDR3 DNA reads as TGTGCCAGCAGCTTAACGACAGACAATAATTCACCCCTCCACTTT.

CDR3 in amino acids: CSVVRGESGYTF. As DNA, the CDR3 is TGCAGCGTTGTCAGGGGGGAGTCGGGCTACACCTTC. The chain has TRBV29-1 and TRBJ1-2, with 7 positions matching TRBD1. The V segment lost 4 bases and the J segment 8 bases; nucleotides outside the gene matches: 7. Germline CDR1 reads SQVTM; CDR2 reads ANQGSEA. CDR3 length equals 12 residues.

The chain is built from TRBV7-9 and TRBJ2-3; 7 nucleotides match TRBD2. This CDR3 is 13 amino acids long. CDR1 is SEHNR, CDR2 FQNEAQ, per germline (reference sequence). CDR3 region: CAAGGGEADTQYF. CDR3 DNA: TGTGCAGCGGGCGGGGGTGAGGCAGATACGCAGTATTTT.

The genes are TRBV19 and TRBJ1-5, with TRBD1 matching over 9 bases. The V gene end was trimmed by 4 bases and the J gene end by 0 bases; junction bases not matched to a gene: 13. CDR3 length: 19 amino acids. Germline V gives CDR1 LNHDA, CDR2 SQIVND (reference sequence). The CDR3 region is CASSRPRTGALPSNQPQHF. CDR3 DNA sequence: TGTGCCAGTAGTAGACCCCGGACAGGGGCCCTCCCTAGCAATCAGCCCCAGCATTTT.

The chain joins TRBV11-3 to TRBJ2-1, with 7 bases that match TRBD2. The CDR3 loop spans 14 amino acids. Germline CDR1 SGHNT, CDR2 YENEEA. After removal of 5 bases from V and 7 bases from J, the junction contained 8 bases not matched to a gene. The CDR3 loop is CASSTGGRGNEQFF. The CDR3, as DNA: TGTGCCAGCAGCACGGGCGGGAGAGGGAATGAGCAGTTCTTC.

V is TRBV15 and J is TRBJ1-1; no reliable D call. The CDR3 contains 14 residues. V was shortened by 0 bases and J by 0 bases, with 5 bases between the two germline ends. Germline CDR1 reads LNHNV; CDR2 reads YYDKDF (reference sequence). The CDR3 DNA is TGTGCCACCAGCAGAGATCGAGTGAACACTGAAGCTTTCTTT. It translates to CATSRDRVNTEAFF.

The chain carries TRBV9 and TRBJ2-2, with 7 bases aligning to TRBD2. The CDR3 contains 16 residues. After removal of 4 bases from V and 5 bases from J, the junction contained 11 bases not matched to a gene. Germline lookup yields CDR1 SGDLS and CDR2 YYNGEE. DNA of the CDR3: TGTGCCAGCAGCCCCGTCAGCGGGACGTTGACCGGGGAGCTGTTTTTT. It is translated as CASSPVSGTLTGELFF.

The chain combines TRBV12-5 with TRBJ2-1, with 12 bases lining up with TRBD1. Trimming removed 4 bases from V and 8 bases from J; junction bases left unmatched: 6. The germline CDR1 and CDR2 sequences are LGHNT and FRNRAP. The CDR3 runs 15 residues. In nucleotides, the CDR3 is TGTGCTAGTGGTTCCCGGGACAGGGGGCACGATGAGCAGTTCTTC. Translating it yields CASGSRDRGHDEQFF.

The chain joins TRBV4-1 to TRBJ1-1; D is possibly TRBD1 (6 bases). V gave up 3 bases and J gave up 5 bases, with 16 bases separating them. CDR1 is MGHRA, CDR2 YSYEKL, per germline. CDR3 length equals 15 residues. CDR3 region: CASSQNRDMETEAFF. The CDR3, as DNA: TGCGCCAGCAGCCAGAACCGGGACATGGAGACTGAAGCTTTCTTT.

The rearrangement joins TRBV12-5 to TRBJ2-1, with TRBD2 matching over 9 bases. CDR1 is LGHNT and CDR2 is FRNRAP in the germline V gene. CDR3 size: 15 residues. J was trimmed by 4 bases and V by 6 bases; bases with no gene match: 7. CDR3 protein: CASGARTSDYNEQFF. CDR3 bases: TGTGCTAGTGGGGCGAGGACTAGCGATTACAATGAGCAGTTCTTC.

The rearrangement uses TRBV29-1 and TRBJ2-2; a possible D gene is TRBD2 (6 bases). Per the germline V gene, CDR1 is SQVTM and CDR2 is ANQGSEA. The CDR3 consists of 12 residues. The V gene lost 2 bases and the J gene lost 5 bases, with 6 bases spanning the gap. The CDR3 is CSVERETGELFF. Here the CDR3 DNA reads TGCAGCGTTGAACGGGAGACCGGGGAGCTGTTTTTT.